The present entry profiles one T cell receptor beta chain with its context. The V gene end was trimmed by 6 bases and the J gene end by 4 bases; junction bases not matched to a gene: 5. The CDR3 consists of 15 residues. Germline V gene lookup returns CDR1 LNHNV and CDR2 YYDKDF (reference sequence). The sample belongs to a study of blood T cell repertoires in COVID-19. Sequencing used immunoSEQ multiplex PCR; TCRdb keeps in-frame clones, though not all of them. The data show 130,000 to 150,000 clones, 80% seen once. The sequencing input was peripheral blood. This clonotype originated in a man between 65 and 79 years old who had recovered from COVID-19. V gene TRBV15 combines with J gene TRBJ2-3; 12 bases line up with TRBD2. The CDR3 is CATSPTSGSSDTQYF. As DNA, the CDR3 is TGTGCCACCAGTCCGACTAGCGGGAGTTCAGATACGCAGTATTTT.